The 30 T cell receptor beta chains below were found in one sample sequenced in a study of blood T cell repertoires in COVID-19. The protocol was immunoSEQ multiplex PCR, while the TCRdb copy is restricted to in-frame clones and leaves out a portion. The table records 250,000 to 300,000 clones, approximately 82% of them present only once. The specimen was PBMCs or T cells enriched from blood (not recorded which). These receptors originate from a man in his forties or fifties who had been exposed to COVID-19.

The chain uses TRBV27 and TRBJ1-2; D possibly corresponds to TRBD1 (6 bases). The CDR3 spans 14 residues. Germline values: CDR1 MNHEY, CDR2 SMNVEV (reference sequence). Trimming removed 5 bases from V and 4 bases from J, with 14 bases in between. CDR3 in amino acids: CASSQGTLSYGYTF. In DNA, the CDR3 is TGTGCCAGCAGTCAAGGGACACTAAGCTATGGCTACACCTTC.

This CDR3 reads CASSRTEAGANVLTF. The CDR3 coding sequence is TGTGCCAGCTCACGGACTGAGGCTGGGGCCAACGTCCTGACTTTC. This chain links TRBV18 with TRBJ2-6; D possibly corresponds to TRBD2 (5 bases). Trimming pared 4 bases from V and 2 bases from J, leaving 9 bases between. Germline V gene lookup returns CDR1 KGHSH and CDR2 LQKENI. The CDR3 runs 15 residues.

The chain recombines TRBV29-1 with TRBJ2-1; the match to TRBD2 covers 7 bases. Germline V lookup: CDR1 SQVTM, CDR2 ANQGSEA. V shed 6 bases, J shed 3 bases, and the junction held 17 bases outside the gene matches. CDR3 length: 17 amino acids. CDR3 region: CSVRGRGTGLDYNEQFF. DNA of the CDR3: TGCAGCGTGAGAGGGAGGGGAACGGGACTTGACTACAATGAGCAGTTCTTC.

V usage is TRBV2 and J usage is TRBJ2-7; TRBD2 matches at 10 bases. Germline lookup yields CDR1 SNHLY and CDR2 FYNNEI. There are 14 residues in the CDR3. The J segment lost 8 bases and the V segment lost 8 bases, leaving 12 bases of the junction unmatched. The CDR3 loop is CASGRTSGSDKQYF. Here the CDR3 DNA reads TGTGCCAGCGGTCGGACTAGCGGTTCCGATAAGCAGTACTTC.

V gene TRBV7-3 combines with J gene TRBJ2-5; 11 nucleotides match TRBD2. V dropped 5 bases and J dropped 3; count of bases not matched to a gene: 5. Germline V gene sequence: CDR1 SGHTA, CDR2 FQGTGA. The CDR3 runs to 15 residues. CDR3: CASSRTGLAEETQYF. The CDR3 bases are TGTGCCAGCAGCCGTACGGGACTAGCGGAAGAGACCCAGTACTTC.

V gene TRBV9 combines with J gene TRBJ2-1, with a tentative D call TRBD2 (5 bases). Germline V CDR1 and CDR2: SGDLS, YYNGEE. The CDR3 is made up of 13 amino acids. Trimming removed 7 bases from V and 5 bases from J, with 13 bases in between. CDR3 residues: CASRSGNNNEQFF. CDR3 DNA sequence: TGTGCCAGCCGGTCGGGGAATAACAATGAGCAGTTCTTC. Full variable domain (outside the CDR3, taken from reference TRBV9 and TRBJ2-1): DSGVTQTPKHLITATGQRVTLRCSPRSGDLSVYWYQQSLDQGLQFLIQYYNGEERAKGNILERFSAQQFPDLHSELNLSSLELGDSALYFCASRSGNNNEQFFGPGTRLTVL.

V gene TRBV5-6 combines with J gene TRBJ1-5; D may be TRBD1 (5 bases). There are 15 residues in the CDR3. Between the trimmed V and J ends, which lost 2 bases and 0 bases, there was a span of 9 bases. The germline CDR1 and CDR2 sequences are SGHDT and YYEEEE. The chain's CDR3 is CASSFGGASNQPQHF. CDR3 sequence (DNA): TGTGCCAGCAGCTTCGGCGGGGCTAGCAATCAGCCCCAGCATTTT.

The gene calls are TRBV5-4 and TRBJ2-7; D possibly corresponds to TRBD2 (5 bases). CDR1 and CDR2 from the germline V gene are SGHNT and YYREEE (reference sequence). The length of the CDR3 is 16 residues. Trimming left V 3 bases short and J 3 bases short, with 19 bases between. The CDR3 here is CASSSPPAAGSYEQYF. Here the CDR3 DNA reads TGTGCCAGCAGCTCACCCCCGGCCGCGGGTAGCTACGAGCAGTACTTC. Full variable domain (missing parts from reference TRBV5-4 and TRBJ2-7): ETGVTQSPTHLIKTRGQQVTLRCSSQSGHNTVSWYQQALGQGPQFIFQYYREEENGRGNFPPRFSGLQFPNYSSELNVNALELDDSALYLCASSSPPAAGSYEQYFGPGTRLTVT.

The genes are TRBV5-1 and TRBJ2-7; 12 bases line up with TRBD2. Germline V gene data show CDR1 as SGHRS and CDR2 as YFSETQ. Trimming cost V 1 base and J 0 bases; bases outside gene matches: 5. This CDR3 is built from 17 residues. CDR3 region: CASSLRTSGTGSYEQYF. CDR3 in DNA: TGCGCCAGCAGCTTGAGGACTAGCGGGACCGGCTCCTACGAGCAGTACTTC. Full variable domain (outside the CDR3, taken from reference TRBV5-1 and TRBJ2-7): KAGVTQTPRYLIKTRGQQVTLSCSPISGHRSVSWYQQTPGQGLQFLFEYFSETQRNKGNFPGRFSGRQFSNSRSEMNVSTLELGDSALYLCASSLRTSGTGSYEQYFGPGTRLTVT.

The CDR3 DNA sequence: TGTGCCATCAGTTCGGGAGGGGCTGGCGGAAACACCATATATTTT. This translates into CAISSGGAGGNTIYF. This rearrangement joins TRBV10-3 to TRBJ1-3; TRBD1 might be the D (5 bases). This CDR3 has 15 amino acids. V was clipped by 5 bases and J by 4 bases, with 15 bases between them. In germline, CDR1 is ENHRY, CDR2 SYGVKD.

DNA of the CDR3: TGCGCCAGCAGCTTGTCCTCTAGCGGGACTGGGAACACCGGGGAGCTGTTTTTT. It yields the protein CASSLSSSGTGNTGELFF. The rearrangement links TRBV5-1 to TRBJ2-2; the match to TRBD2 covers 9 bases. The germline V gene has CDR1 SGHRS and CDR2 YFSETQ. This CDR3 comprises 18 residues. V was pared by 1 base and J by 1 base, with 8 bases of the junction left unmatched.

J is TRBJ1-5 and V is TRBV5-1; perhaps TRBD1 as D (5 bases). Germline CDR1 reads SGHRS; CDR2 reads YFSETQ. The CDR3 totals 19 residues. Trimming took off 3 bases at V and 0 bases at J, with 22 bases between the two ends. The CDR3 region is CASSSRQTDRVNSNQPQHF. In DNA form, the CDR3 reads TGCGCCAGCAGCTCCCGACAGACCGACCGCGTTAATAGCAATCAGCCCCAGCATTTT.

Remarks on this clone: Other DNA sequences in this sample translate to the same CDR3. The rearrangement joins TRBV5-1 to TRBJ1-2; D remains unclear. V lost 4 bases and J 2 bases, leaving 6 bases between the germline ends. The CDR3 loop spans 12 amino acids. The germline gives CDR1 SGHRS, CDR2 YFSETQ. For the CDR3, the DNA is TGCGCCAGCAGCAGGGAGAACTATGGCTACACCTTC. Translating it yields CASSRENYGYTF.

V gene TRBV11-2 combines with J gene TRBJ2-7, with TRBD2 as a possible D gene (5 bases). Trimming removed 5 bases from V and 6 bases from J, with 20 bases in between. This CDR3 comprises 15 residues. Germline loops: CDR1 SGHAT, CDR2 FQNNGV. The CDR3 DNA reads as TGTGCCAGCAGCCCCGTTGGAGGAGTAGTGGGCGAGCAGTACTTC. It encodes CASSPVGGVVGEQYF.

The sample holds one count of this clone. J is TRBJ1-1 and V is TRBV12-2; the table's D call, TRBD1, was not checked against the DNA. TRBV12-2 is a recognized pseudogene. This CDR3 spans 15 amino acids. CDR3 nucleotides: TGTGCAAGTCGCCCGGAGACAGGGAGTAACACTGAAGCTTTCTTT. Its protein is CASRPETGSNTEAFF.

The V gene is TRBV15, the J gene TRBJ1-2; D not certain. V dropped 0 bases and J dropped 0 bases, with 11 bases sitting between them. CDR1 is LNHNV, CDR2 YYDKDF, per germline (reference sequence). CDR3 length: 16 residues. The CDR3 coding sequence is TGTGCCACCAGCAGAGATCTGAGGAGAGCTAACTATGGCTACACCTTC. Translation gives CATSRDLRRANYGYTF. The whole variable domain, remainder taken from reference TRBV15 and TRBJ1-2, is DAMVIQNPRYQVTQFGKPVTLSCSQTLNHNVMYWYQQKSSQAPKLLFHYYDKDFNNEADTPDNFQSRRPNTSFCFLDIRSPGLGDTAMYLCATSRDLRRANYGYTFGSGTRLTVV.

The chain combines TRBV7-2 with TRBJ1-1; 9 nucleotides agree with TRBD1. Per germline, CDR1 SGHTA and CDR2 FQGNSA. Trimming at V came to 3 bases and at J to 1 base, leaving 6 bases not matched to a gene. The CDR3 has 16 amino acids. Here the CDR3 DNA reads TGTGCCAGCAGCTTCGTCACAGGGGGCAGGAACACTGAAGCTTTCTTT. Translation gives CASSFVTGGRNTEAFF.

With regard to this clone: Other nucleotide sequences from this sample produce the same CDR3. CDR3 nucleotide sequence: TGCGCCAGCAGTCTGGGGGGGCGGAGCACAGATACGCAGTATTTT. Its protein product is CASSLGGRSTDTQYF. This rearrangement joins TRBV5-1 to TRBJ2-3, with D possibly being TRBD2 (7 bases). This CDR3 region has 15 residues. Looked up from germline, CDR1 is SGHRS and CDR2 is YFSETQ. Trimming left V 5 bases short and J 0 bases short, with 13 bases between.

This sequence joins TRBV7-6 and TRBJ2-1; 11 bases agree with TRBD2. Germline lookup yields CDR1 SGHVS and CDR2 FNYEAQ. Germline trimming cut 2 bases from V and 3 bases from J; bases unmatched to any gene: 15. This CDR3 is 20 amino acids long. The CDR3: CASSLILAGATSPHYNEQFF. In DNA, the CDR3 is TGTGCCAGCAGCTTAATACTAGCGGGAGCAACCTCCCCCCACTACAATGAGCAGTTCTTC.

CDR3 residues: CASSSPTQGGEQFF. The CDR3 nucleotides are TGTGCCAGCAGCTCGCCCACACAGGGCGGGGAGCAGTTCTTC. The chain has TRBV7-6 and TRBJ2-1; possibly TRBD1 for D (6 bases). The germline gives CDR1 SGHVS, CDR2 FNYEAQ. The length of the CDR3 is 14 residues. V lost 4 bases, J lost 10 bases, and 17 bases lay in between.

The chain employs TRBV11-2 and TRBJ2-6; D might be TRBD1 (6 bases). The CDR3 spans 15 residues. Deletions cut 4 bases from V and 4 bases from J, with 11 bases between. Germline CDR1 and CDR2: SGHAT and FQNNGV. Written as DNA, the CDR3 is TGTGCCAGCAGCTCAACAGGGTTCGGGGCCAACGTCCTGACTTTC. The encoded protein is CASSSTGFGANVLTF.

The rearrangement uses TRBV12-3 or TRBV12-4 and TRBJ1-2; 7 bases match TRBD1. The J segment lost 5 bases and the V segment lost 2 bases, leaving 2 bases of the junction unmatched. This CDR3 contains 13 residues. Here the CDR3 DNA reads TGTGCCAGCAGTTTACAGGGGGTGTATGGCTACACCTTC. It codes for CASSLQGVYGYTF.

The CDR3 loop reads CASSSAKGGGDEQFF. The CDR3 DNA reads TGTGCCAGCAGCTCAGCCAAAGGGGGTGGCGATGAGCAGTTCTTC. V gene TRBV12-1 combines with J gene TRBJ2-1; TRBD1 reflects the table's D call only, with no check against the DNA. TRBV12-1 is tagged as a pseudogene. The CDR3 covers 15 residues.

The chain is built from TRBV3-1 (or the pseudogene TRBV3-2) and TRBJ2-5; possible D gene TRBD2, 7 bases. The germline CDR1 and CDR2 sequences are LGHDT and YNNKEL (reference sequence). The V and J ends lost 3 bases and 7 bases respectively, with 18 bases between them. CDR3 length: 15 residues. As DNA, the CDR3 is TGTGCCAGCAGCCACGATCCGGGGGGAGGGGGGACCCAGTACTTC. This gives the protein CASSHDPGGGGTQYF.

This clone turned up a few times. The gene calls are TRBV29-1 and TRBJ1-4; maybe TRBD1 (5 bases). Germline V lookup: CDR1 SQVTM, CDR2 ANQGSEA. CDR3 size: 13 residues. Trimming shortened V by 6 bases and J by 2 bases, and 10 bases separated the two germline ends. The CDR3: CSVKGTTNEKLFF. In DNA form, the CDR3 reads TGCAGCGTCAAGGGGACTACTAATGAAAAACTGTTTTTT.

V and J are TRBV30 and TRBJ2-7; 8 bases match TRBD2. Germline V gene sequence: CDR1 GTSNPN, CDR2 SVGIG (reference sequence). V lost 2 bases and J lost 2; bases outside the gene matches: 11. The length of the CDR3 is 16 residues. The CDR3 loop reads CAWSKAGVWLTYEQYF. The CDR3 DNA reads TGTGCCTGGAGTAAAGCGGGAGTTTGGCTCACCTACGAGCAGTACTTC.

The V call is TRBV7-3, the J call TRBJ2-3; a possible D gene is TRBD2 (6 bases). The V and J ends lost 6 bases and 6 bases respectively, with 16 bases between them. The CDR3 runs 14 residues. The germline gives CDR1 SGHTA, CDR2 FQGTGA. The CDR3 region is CASSRTGVVDTQYF. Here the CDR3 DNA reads TGTGCCAGCAGTAGAACGGGAGTGGTCGATACGCAGTATTTT. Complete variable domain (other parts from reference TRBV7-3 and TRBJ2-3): GAGVSQTPSNKVTEKGKYVELRCDPISGHTALYWYRQSLGQGPEFLIYFQGTGAADDSGLPNDRFFAVRPEGSVSTLKIQRTERGDSAVYLCASSRTGVVDTQYFGPGTRLTVL.

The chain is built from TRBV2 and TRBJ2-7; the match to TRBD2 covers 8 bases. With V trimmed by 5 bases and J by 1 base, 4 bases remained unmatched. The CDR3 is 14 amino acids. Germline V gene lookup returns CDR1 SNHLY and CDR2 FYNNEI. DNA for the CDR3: TGTGCCAGCAGTAAGGGACTAGGATCCTACGAGCAGTACTTC. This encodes CASSKGLGSYEQYF.

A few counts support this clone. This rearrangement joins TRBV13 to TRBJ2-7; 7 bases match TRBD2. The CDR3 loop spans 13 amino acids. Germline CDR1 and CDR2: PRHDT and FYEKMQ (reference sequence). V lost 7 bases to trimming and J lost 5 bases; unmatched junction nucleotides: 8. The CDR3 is CASTIRRGNEQYF. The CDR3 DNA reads TGTGCCAGCACCATTCGGCGGGGGAACGAGCAGTACTTC.

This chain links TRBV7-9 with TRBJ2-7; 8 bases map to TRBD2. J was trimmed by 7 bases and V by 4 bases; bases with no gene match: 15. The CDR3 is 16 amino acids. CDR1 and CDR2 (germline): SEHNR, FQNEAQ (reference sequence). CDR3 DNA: TGTGCCAGCAGCTCCCGACTAGGAAGCGGGAGTAGTGAGCAGTACTTC. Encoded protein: CASSSRLGSGSSEQYF.